The 8 T cell receptor beta chains given below trace back to one sample, sequenced in a study of regulatory T cells in long-lasting Graves disease (dated by TCRdb to about 2021). The method behind the library was multiplex PCR. Sequencing took place on an Illumina HiSeq 4000. To build TCR beta libraries, CDR3 regions were amplified by Arm-PCR using iRepertoire HTBI primers. Starting from the raw public reads, TCRdb applied fastp trimming at Q25, assembled clones with MiXCR and retained in-frame beta chains. Each record represents a unique CDR3 protein, reported with the most common genes and DNA among its rows. A total of 350,000 to 450,000 distinct CDR3 sequences appear in this sample, around a fifth of them only once. The ten biggest clones cover roughly an eighth of the sample. What the time point label conveys for this sample: persistent/refractory GD, antithyroid drugs over 5 years with positive TRAb. For both TCR sequencing and RNA sequencing, RNA was extracted from PBMCs using TRIzol.

The material sequenced was peripheral blood mononuclear cells (PBMCs), taken when the disease was refractory, from a patient treated with antithyroid drugs. The origin of the receptors is a female donor with Graves disease.

V usage is TRBV15 and J usage is TRBJ2-6; TRBD1 aligns across 10 bases. V lost 5 bases to trimming and J lost 1 base; unmatched junction nucleotides: 2. The CDR3 contains 16 residues. Per the germline V gene, CDR1 is LNHNV and CDR2 is YYDKDF (reference sequence). In DNA form, the CDR3 reads TGTGCCACCAGCCGACAGGGGGCGTCTGGGGCCAACGTCCTGACTTTC. Amino acid sequence: CATSRQGASGANVLTF.

Ten or more counts support this clonotype. The chain combines TRBV6-1 with TRBJ1-1; D remains ambiguous. CDR1 is MNHNS and CDR2 is SASEGT in the germline V gene. The CDR3 length is 13 residues. Trimming shortened V by 2 bases and J by 2 bases, and 6 bases separated the two germline ends. The CDR3 protein is CASSERANTEAFF. Here the CDR3 DNA reads TGTGCCAGCAGTGAAAGGGCCAACACTGAAGCTTTCTTT.

This clonotype was counted ten times or more. This chain uses TRBV12-3 or TRBV12-4 with TRBJ2-5; 9 bases align to TRBD2. J lost 3 bases, V lost 6 bases, and 14 bases had no gene match. The CDR3 has 17 residues. CDR3 coding DNA: TGTGCCAGCAGCTCCATAATGCGGGAGGGAGGAAAAGAGACCCAGTACTTC. Translated, it gives CASSSIMREGGKETQYF.

In its sample, this clonotype was seen many times. J is TRBJ2-7 and V is TRBV5-1, with D unclear. CDR1 is SGHRS, CDR2 YFSETQ, per germline. The CDR3 spans 13 residues. The germline V and J ends were trimmed by 0 bases and 7 bases, with 11 bases remaining between them. DNA of the CDR3: TGCGCCAGCAGCTTGGAACATTCCGGGGAGCAGTACTTC. This encodes CASSLEHSGEQYF.

This clonotype was detected a few times. The rearrangement uses TRBV2 and TRBJ2-1; 9 bases fit TRBD2. The CDR3 runs 14 residues. Germline CDR1 is SNHLY and CDR2 is FYNNEI. Germline trimming cut 7 bases from V and 5 bases from J; bases unmatched to any gene: 6. CDR3 protein: CASKNSGGNNEQFF. The CDR3 bases are TGTGCCAGCAAAAATAGCGGGGGTAACAATGAGCAGTTCTTC.

This clonotype came up many times. The genes are TRBV13 and TRBJ2-7; D could derive from TRBD1 or TRBD2 (5 bases each). CDR1 and CDR2 from the germline V gene are PRHDT and FYEKMQ (reference sequence). The CDR3 runs to 13 residues. V shed 5 bases and J shed 5 bases, with 13 bases lying between them. This CDR3 reads CASSPRAGHEQYF. Written as DNA, the CDR3 is TGTGCCAGCAGCCCCAGGGCGGGCCACGAGCAGTACTTC.

The table lists this clonotype with many counts. The chain recombines TRBV5-6 with TRBJ1-4, with TRBD1 matching over 7 bases. With 5 bases clipped from V and 8 bases from J, the junction kept 15 bases outside the gene matches. CDR3 length equals 16 residues. Germline values: CDR1 SGHDT, CDR2 YYEEEE. The CDR3 coding sequence is TGTGCCAGCAGTACTCTCGGGGACAGCCGGGAGGAAAAACTGTTTTTT. This encodes CASSTLGDSREEKLFF.

This clonotype was seen a single time. The chain links TRBV27 to TRBJ2-3; possibly TRBD1 for D (5 bases). The CDR3 contains 13 residues. V shed 3 bases and J shed 5 bases, with 9 bases lying between them. Per germline, CDR1 MNHEY and CDR2 SMNVEV (reference sequence). DNA for the CDR3: TGTGCCAGCAGTTTCAGGGAACGAGATACGCAGTATTTT. Amino acids: CASSFRERDTQYF.